This TCR beta chain stems from a study of blood T cells in healthy people across ages. A second PCR of roughly 7 to 11 cycles used a sample-barcoded 5' primer and a J-beta primer mix. MiXCR, applied by TCRdb to the 5' RACE reads, yields one record per CDR3 protein. The table has approximately 810,000 distinct CDR3 sequences, roughly 35% seen once; the top ten hold approximately 13%. The draw of peripheral blood yielded ten milliliters from each donor. Trimming removed 4 bases from V and 0 bases from J; junction bases left unmatched: 8. The CDR3 spans 16 residues. Germline assignment: CDR1 SGDLS and CDR2 YYNGEE. This clonotype was observed a few times.

V usage is TRBV9 and J usage is TRBJ2-3; 7 positions agree with TRBD2. Sequenced material: blood. The sequence was collected from a man younger than 35 in good health. The CDR3: CASSTAGTTSTDTQYF. Here the CDR3 DNA reads TGTGCCAGCAGCACAGCGGGGACGACTAGCACAGATACGCAGTATTTT.